This T cell receptor (beta chain) was sequenced in a study of OX40 agonist ivuxolimab in advanced cancers. In germline, CDR1 is MRHNA, CDR2 SNTAGT. This CDR3 is 16 amino acids long. Trimming stripped 7 bases from V and 0 bases from J, with 17 bases between. With regard to this clone: The antigen remains unidentified.

General study results and limits: Antigens targeted by the expanded peripheral T cells were not determined.

This table comes from immunoSEQ multiplex PCR, and its TCRdb copy is limited to in-frame clones, with some not included. The repertoire has tens of thousands of clones, 88% of them found once; the top ten carry approximately 0.47%. The sequenced sample was CD4+ or CD8+ T cells sorted from blood, obtained in a trial of the OX40 agonist ivuxolimab. The TCR comes from an adult with an advanced solid tumor such as melanoma, head and neck, liver or kidney cancer. The genes are TRBV6-4 and TRBJ2-3; perhaps D is TRBD1 or TRBD2 (5 bases each). CDR3 sequence: CASKKTGTASTDTQYF. The DNA for the CDR3 is TGTGCCAGCAAAAAAACCGGGACGGCTAGCACAGATACGCAGTATTTT.